This TCR beta chain is drawn from a study of shared clonotypes between healthy human individuals. TCRdb's table, derived via immunoSEQ multiplex PCR, lists solely in-frame clones and lacks some. Of 1.4 million or so clones listed, approximately 98.5% are singletons. Trimming removed 0 bases at V and 1 base at J, with 16 bases between. Germline V CDR1 and CDR2: SGHDT, YYEEEE. The CDR3 is 18 amino acids. The chain carries TRBV5-6 and TRBJ2-2, with D possibly being TRBD2 (6 bases). This TCR came from a man aged 25-40 years in good health. Sequences were obtained from naive CD4+ T cells sorted from blood. Indicated subset: CD45RA+ positively selected. The CDR3 region is CASSLAWGSGRNTGELFF. CDR3 sequence (DNA): TGTGCCAGCAGCTTGGCTTGGGGTAGCGGTCGGAACACCGGGGAGCTGTTTTTT. The full variable domain, with the rest looked up from reference TRBV5-6 and TRBJ2-2, is DAGVTQSPTHLIKTRGQQVTLRCSPKSGHDTVSWYQQALGQGPQFIFQYYEEEERQRGNFPDRFSGHQFPNYSSELNVNALLLGDSALYLCASSLAWGSGRNTGELFFGEGSRLTVL.